The present T cell receptor (beta chain) was sequenced within a study of blood T cells in healthy people across ages. Broader study findings: Higher diversity and more naive CD4+ cells were features of long-lived donors, compared to aged donors. Diversity figures based on one million T cells were deemed too low.

A second PCR, run for about 7 to 12 cycles, used a sample-barcoded 5' primer plus a J-beta primer mix. TCRdb used MiXCR to reprocess the 5' RACE reads, holding one entry per CDR3 protein. Altogether 910,000 or so distinct CDR3 sequences are present, roughly 51% being singletons, with the ten largest covering around a fifth. Researchers collected ten milliliters of peripheral blood from every single donor. Regarding this clonotype: Its cognate antigen is unknown.

Germline assignment: CDR1 SGHRS and CDR2 YFSETQ. With 0 bases removed from V and 2 bases from J, the gap between germline ends came to 10 bases. This CDR3 region has 15 residues. The receptor was derived from a woman in her fifties or sixties in good health. Sequenced sample: blood. The chain uses TRBV5-1 and TRBJ2-3; a possible D gene is TRBD2 (6 bases). CDR3 sequence: CASSLVVADTDTQYF. The CDR3 nucleotides read TGCGCCAGCAGCTTGGTTGTAGCGGACACAGATACGCAGTATTTT. The variable domain in full, with the rest retrieved from reference TRBV5-1 and TRBJ2-3, is KAGVTQTPRYLIKTRGQQVTLSCSPISGHRSVSWYQQTPGQGLQFLFEYFSETQRNKGNFPGRFSGRQFSNSRSEMNVSTLELGDSALYLCASSLVVADTDTQYFGPGTRLTVL.